This T cell receptor (beta chain) was profiled in a study of immune evolution from preneoplasia to lung adenocarcinoma. The repertoire was sequenced with immunoSEQ multiplex PCR; TCRdb's copy has only in-frame clones and lacks some. The sample yields approximately 5,700 clones, around two thirds seen once. The sample comprised FFPE adjacent normal lung tissue. This receptor was taken from a person older than 75 with lung adenocarcinoma.

This CDR3 is CASRTRRYGYGYTF. The CDR3 DNA reads as TGTGCCAGCAGGACCAGGCGGTATGGCTATGGCTACACCTTC. V and J are TRBV28 and TRBJ1-2; no firm D call. This CDR3 region has 14 residues. Germline CDR1 is MDHEN and CDR2 is SYDVKM. V dropped 6 bases and J dropped 4 bases, with 15 bases sitting between them.